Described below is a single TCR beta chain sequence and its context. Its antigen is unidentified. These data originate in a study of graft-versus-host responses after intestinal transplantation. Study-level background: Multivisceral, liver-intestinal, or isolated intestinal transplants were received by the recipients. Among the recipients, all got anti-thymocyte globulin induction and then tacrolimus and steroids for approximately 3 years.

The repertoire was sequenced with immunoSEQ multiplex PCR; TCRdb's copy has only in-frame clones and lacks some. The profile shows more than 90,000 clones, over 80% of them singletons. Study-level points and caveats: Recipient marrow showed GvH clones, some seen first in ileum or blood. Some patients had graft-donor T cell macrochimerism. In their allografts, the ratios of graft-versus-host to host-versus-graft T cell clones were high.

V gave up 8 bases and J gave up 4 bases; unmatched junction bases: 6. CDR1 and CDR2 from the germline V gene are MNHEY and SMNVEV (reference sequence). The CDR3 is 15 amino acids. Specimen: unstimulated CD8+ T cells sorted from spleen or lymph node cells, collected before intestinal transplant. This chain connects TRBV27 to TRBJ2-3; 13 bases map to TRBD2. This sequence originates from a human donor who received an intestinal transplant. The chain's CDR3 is CASGILAGGPDTQYF. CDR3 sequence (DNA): TGTGCCAGCGGAATACTAGCGGGGGGGCCAGATACGCAGTATTTT.